This entry features one TCR beta chain sequence. From the 5' RACE reads, TCRdb called clonotypes with MiXCR, one entry per CDR3 protein. The sample lists 450,000 or so distinct CDR3 sequences, 20% occurring once. The CDR3 extends over 14 amino acids. Germline CDR1 and CDR2: MNHEY and SVGAGI. Trimming cost V 7 bases and J 4 bases, with 11 bases left between them. The data belong to a study of T-cell memory formation after mild COVID-19. This sequence was found in an adult woman who had mild COVID-19 (a few samples of this study predate the infection). Cell type and time point are not known. Sample: PBMCs or a T cell subset sorted from them (not recorded which). The chain couples TRBV6-5 to TRBJ2-6; D is ambiguous. CDR3 sequence reads: CASKTERGANVLTF. For the CDR3, the DNA is TGTGCCAGCAAAACGGAACGAGGGGCCAACGTCCTGACTTTC.